This entry describes one T cell receptor (beta chain). The data stem from a study of blood T cell repertoires in COVID-19. In the authors' workflow: Researchers report that nucleated cell counts were estimated from reference gene primer amplification. Sequencing used immunoSEQ multiplex PCR; TCRdb keeps in-frame clones, though not all of them. The V and J calls and clone size were taken over from that table, and D and trimming were inferred from the DNA. The table has around 300,000 clones, roughly 90% seen once. Participants were placed into cohorts based on the clinical history they reported. Sequencing used PBMCs or T cells enriched from blood (not recorded which). The source is a woman aged 30 to 39 who had recovered from COVID-19.

In DNA, the CDR3 is TGTGCCAGCAGAAGGGCGGGAGACACCGGGGAGCTGTTTTTT. As protein: CASRRAGDTGELFF. This chain uses TRBV6-5 with TRBJ2-2, with TRBD2 matching over 7 bases. The CDR3 sequence is 14 residues long. Germline loops: CDR1 MNHEY, CDR2 SVGAGI. V shed 6 bases, J shed 3 bases, and the junction held 4 bases outside the gene matches.